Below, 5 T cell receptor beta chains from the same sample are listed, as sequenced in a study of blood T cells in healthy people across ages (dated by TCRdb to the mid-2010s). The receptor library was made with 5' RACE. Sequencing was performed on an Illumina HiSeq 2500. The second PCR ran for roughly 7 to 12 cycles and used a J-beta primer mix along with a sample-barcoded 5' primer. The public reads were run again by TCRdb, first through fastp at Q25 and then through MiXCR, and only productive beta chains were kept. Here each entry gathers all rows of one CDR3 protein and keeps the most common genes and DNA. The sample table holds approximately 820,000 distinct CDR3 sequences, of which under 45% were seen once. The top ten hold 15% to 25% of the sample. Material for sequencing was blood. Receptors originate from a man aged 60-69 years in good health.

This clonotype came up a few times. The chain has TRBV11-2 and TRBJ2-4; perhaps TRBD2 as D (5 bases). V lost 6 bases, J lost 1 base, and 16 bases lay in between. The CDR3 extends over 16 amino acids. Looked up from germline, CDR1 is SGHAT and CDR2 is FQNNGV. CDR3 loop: CASRLDRTGAKNIQYF. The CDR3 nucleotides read TGTGCCAGCAGGCTAGATAGGACGGGGGCCAAAAACATTCAGTACTTC.

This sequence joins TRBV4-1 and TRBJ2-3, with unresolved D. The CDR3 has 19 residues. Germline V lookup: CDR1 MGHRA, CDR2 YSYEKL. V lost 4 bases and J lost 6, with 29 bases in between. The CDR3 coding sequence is TGCGCCAGCAGCCGCAAGCCCCCAGTCTTGCCTCGCTCCGAGGATACGCAGTATTTT. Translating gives CASSRKPPVLPRSEDTQYF.

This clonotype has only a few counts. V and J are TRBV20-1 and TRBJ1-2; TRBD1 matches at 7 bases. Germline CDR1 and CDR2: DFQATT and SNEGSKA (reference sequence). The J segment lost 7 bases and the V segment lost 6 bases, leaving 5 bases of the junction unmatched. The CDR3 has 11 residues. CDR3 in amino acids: CSARGEVGYTF. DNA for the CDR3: TGCAGTGCCAGGGGGGAGGTTGGCTACACCTTC.

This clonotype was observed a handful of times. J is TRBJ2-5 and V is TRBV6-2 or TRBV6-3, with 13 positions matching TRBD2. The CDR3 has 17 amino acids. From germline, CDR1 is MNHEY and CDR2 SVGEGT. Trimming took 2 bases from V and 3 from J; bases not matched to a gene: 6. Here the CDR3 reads CASSYTEGLAGKETQYF. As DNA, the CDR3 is TGTGCCAGCAGTTACACCGAGGGACTAGCGGGGAAAGAGACCCAGTACTTC.

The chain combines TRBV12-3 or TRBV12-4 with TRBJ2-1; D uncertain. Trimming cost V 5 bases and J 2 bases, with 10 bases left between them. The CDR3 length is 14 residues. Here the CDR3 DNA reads TGTGCCAGCAGTCGAAATGGGGCCTACAATGAGCAGTTCTTC. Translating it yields CASSRNGAYNEQFF.